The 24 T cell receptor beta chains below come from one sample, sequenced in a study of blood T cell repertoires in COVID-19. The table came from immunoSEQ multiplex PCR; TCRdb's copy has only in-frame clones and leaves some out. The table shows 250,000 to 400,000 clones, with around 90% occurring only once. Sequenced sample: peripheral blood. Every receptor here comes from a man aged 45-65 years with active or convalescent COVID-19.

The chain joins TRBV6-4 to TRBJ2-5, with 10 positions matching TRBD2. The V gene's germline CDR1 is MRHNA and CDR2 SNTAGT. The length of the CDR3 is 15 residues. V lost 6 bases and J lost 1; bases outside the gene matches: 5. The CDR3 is CASSVIAGGQETQYF. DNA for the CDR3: TGTGCCAGCAGCGTTATAGCGGGGGGCCAAGAGACCCAGTACTTC.

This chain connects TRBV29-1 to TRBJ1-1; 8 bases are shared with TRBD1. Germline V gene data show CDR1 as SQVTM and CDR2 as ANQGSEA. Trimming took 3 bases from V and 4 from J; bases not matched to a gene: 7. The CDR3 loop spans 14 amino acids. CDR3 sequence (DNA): TGCAGCGTTGAGCCTGCAGGGGGCGGCACTGAAGCTTTCTTT. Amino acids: CSVEPAGGGTEAFF.

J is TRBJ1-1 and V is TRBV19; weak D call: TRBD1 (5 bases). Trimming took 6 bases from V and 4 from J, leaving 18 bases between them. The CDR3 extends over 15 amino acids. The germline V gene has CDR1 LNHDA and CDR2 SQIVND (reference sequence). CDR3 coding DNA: TGTGCCAGTAGGCCAGGGACGGGAGGGAGCACTGAAGCTTTCTTT. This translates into CASRPGTGGSTEAFF.

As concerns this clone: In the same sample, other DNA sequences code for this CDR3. CDR3 nucleotides: TGTGCCAGCAGCCAAGATGGAGGTAACACTGAAGCTTTCTTT. Amino acid sequence: CASSQDGGNTEAFF. The rearrangement uses TRBV3-1 (or the pseudogene TRBV3-2) and TRBJ1-1; D unclear. The CDR3 totals 14 residues. V lost 0 bases and J 2 bases, leaving 7 bases between the germline ends. Germline CDR1 and CDR2: LGHDT and YNNKEL (reference sequence).

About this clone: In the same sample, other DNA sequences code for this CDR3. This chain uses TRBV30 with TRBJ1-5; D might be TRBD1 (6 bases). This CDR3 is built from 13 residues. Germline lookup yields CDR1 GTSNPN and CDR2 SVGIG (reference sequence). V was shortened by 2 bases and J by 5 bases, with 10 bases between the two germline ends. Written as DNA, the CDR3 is TGTGCCTGGAGTCGGGGGGCCGATCAGCCCCAGCATTTT. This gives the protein CAWSRGADQPQHF.

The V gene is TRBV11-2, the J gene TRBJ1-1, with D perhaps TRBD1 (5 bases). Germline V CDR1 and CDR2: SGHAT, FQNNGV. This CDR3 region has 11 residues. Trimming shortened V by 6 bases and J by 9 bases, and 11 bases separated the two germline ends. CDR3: CASSTPGKAFF. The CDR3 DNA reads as TGTGCCAGCAGTACTCCAGGGAAAGCTTTCTTT. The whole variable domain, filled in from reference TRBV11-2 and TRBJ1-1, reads EAGVAQSPRYKIIEKRQSVAFWCNPISGHATLYWYQQILGQGPKLLIQFQNNGVVDDSQLPKDRFSAERLKGVDSTLKIQPAKLEDSAVYLCASSTPGKAFFGQGTRLTVV.

The CDR3 reads CASSQPPGLAGGGETQYF. The CDR3 DNA sequence: TGCGCCAGCAGCCAACCCCCGGGACTAGCGGGAGGAGGAGAGACCCAGTACTTC. The chain couples TRBV4-1 to TRBJ2-5; 15 nucleotides align to TRBD2. CDR1 and CDR2 from the germline V gene are MGHRA and YSYEKL. The CDR3 spans 18 residues. The V gene end was trimmed by 2 bases and the J gene end by 4 bases; junction bases not matched to a gene: 8.

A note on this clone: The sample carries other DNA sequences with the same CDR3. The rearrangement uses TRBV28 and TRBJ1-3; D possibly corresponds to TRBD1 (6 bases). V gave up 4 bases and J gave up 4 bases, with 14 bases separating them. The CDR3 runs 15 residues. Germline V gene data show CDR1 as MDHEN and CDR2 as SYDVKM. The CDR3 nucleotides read TGTGCCAGCAGTTCGACAGGTGGGGCGGGAAACACCATATATTTT. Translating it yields CASSSTGGAGNTIYF.

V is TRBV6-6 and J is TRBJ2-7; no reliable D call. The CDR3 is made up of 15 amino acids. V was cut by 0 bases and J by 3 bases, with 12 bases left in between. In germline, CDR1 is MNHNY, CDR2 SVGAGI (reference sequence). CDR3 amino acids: CASSYSSIGGYEQYF. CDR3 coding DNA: TGTGCCAGCAGTTACTCGAGTATTGGCGGCTACGAGCAGTACTTC.

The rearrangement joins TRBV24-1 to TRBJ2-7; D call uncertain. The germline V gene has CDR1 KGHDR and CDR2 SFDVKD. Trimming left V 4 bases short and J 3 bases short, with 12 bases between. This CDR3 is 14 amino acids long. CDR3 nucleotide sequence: TGTGCCACCAGTGACCCAACTACCAGCTACGAGCAGTACTTC. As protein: CATSDPTTSYEQYF.

CDR3 loop: CASSTQTGSYEQYF. The CDR3 coding sequence is TGTGCCAGTAGTACCCAGACAGGCAGCTACGAGCAGTACTTC. This chain joins TRBV19 and TRBJ2-7, with D perhaps TRBD1 (6 bases). Per the germline V gene, CDR1 is LNHDA and CDR2 is SQIVND (reference sequence). Trimming left V 4 bases short and J 3 bases short, with 13 bases between. The CDR3 covers 14 residues.

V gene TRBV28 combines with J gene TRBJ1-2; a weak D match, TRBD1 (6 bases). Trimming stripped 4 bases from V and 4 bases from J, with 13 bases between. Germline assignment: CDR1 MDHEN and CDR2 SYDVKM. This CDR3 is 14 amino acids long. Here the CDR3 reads CASSSTGESYGYTF. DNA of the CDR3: TGTGCCAGCAGTTCGACAGGTGAATCCTATGGCTACACCTTC.

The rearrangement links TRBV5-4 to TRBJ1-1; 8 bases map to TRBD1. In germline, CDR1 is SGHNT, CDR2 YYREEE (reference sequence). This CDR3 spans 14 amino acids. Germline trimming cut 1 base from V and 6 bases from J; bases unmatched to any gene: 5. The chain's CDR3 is CASSLNARGPEAFF. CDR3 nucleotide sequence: TGTGCCAGCAGCTTGAACGCCAGGGGGCCTGAAGCTTTCTTT. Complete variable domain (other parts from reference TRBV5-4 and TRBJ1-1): ETGVTQSPTHLIKTRGQQVTLRCSSQSGHNTVSWYQQALGQGPQFIFQYYREEENGRGNFPPRFSGLQFPNYSSELNVNALELDDSALYLCASSLNARGPEAFFGQGTRLTVV.

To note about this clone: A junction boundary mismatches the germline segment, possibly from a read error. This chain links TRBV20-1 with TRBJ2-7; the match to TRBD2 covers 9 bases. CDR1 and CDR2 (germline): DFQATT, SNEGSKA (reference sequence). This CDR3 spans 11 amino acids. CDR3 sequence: CSASPQREAVF. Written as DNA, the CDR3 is TGCAGTGCTAGTCCCCAGCGGGAGGCCGTATTC.

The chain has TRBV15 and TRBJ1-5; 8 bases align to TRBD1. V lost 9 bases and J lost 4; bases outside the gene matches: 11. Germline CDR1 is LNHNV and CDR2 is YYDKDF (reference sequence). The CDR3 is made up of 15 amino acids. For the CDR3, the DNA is TGTGCCACGAGATCTCGGACAGGGACTAATCAGCCCCAGCATTTT. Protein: CATRSRTGTNQPQHF.

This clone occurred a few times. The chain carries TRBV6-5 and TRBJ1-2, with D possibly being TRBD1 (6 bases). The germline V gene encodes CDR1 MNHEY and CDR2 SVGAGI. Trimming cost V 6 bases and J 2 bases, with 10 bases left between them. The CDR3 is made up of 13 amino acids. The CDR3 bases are TGTGCCAGCAGCAGACAGGAGAACTATGGCTACACCTTC. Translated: CASSRQENYGYTF.

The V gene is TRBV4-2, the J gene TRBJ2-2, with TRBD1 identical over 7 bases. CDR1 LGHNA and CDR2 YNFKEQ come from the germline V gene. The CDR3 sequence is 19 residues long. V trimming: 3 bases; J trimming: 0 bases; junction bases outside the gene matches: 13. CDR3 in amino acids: CASSHSPGTDPANTGELFF. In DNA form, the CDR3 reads TGTGCCAGCAGCCACTCCCCGGGGACAGACCCCGCGAACACCGGGGAGCTGTTTTTT.

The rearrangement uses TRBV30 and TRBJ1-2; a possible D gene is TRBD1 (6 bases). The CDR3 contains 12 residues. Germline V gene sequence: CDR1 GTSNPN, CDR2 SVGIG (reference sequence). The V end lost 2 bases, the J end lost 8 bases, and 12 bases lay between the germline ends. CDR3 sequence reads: CAWSTNRVGYTF. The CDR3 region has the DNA TGTGCCTGGAGTACCAACAGGGTCGGCTACACCTTC.

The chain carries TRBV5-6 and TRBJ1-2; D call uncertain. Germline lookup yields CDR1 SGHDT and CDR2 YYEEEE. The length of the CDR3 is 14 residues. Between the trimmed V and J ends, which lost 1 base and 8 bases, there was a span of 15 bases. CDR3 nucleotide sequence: TGTGCCAGCAGCTTGCGCCTACTGATTTTAGGCTACACCTTC. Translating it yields CASSLRLLILGYTF.

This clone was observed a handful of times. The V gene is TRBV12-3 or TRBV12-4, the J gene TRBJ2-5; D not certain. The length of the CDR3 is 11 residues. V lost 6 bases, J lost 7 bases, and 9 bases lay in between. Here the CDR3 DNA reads TGTGCCAGCAGCCCCCGTGTGACCCAGTACTTC. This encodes CASSPRVTQYF.

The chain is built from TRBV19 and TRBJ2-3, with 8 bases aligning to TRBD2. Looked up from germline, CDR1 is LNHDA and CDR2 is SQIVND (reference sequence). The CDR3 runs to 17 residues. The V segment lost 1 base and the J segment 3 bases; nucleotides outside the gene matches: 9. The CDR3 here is CASSIVGLAGTTDTQYF. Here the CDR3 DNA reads TGTGCCAGTAGTATAGTCGGGCTAGCGGGCACAACAGATACGCAGTATTTT.

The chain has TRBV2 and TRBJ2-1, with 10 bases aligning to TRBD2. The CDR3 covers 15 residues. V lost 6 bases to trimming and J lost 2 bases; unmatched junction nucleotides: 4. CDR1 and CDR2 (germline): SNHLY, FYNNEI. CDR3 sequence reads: CASRGLAGAYNEQFF. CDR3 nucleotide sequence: TGTGCCAGCAGGGGGCTAGCGGGAGCCTACAATGAGCAGTTCTTC.

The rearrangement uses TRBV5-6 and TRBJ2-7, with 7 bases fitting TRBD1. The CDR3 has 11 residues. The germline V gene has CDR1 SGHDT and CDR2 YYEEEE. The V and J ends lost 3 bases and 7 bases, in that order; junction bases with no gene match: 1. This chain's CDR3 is CASSSGGEQYF. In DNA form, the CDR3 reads TGTGCCAGCAGCTCAGGGGGTGAGCAGTACTTC.

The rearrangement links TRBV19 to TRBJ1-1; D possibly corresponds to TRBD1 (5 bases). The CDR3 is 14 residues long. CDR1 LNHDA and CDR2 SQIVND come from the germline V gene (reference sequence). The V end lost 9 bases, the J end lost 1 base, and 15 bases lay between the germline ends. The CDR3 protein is CASNQGWGNTEAFF. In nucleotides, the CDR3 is TGTGCCAGCAATCAGGGATGGGGGAACACTGAAGCTTTCTTT.